The 28 T cell receptor beta chains below all came from one sample that was sequenced in a study of regulatory T cells in long-lasting Graves disease. According to the study, TCR beta libraries were built with iRepertoire HTBI primers and CDR3-region Arm-PCR. In TCRdb, the multiplex PCR reads were re-called with MiXCR into one record per CDR3 protein. The profile shows some 240,000 distinct CDR3 sequences, less than 20% of them singletons. Time point given: newly diagnosed GD, antithyroid drugs for less than 3 months. PBMC-extracted RNA yielded the TCR library. These data were likewise used in another study, on T cells in Graves' hyperthyroidism and ophthalmopathy.

Sequencing used peripheral blood mononuclear cells (PBMCs), obtained at new diagnosis, from a patient treated with antithyroid drugs. All receptors come from a woman aged 25 to 39 with Graves disease.

This clonotype was seen more than once but under ten times. The chain links TRBV6-9 to TRBJ1-3; no reliable D call. The CDR3 runs to 14 residues. Germline V gives CDR1 MNHGY, CDR2 SVAAGI. V was clipped by 3 bases and J by 0 bases, with 6 bases between them. In DNA, the CDR3 is TGTGCCAGCAGTTACACGTCCTCTGGAAACACCATATATTTT. Translated: CASSYTSSGNTIYF.

At least ten counts were recorded for this clonotype. The V call is TRBV10-2, the J call TRBJ1-1; D possibly corresponds to TRBD1 (6 bases). The CDR3 runs to 14 residues. The germline V and J ends were trimmed by 6 bases and 0 bases, with 11 bases remaining between them. CDR1 and CDR2 from the germline V gene are WSHSY and SAAADI. The CDR3 DNA sequence: TGCGCCAGCAGAGCCGGGACACTGAACACTGAAGCTTTCTTT. Amino acids: CASRAGTLNTEAFF.

In its sample, this clonotype was seen many times. The V and J genes are TRBV11-2 and TRBJ1-5, with D uncertain. Per germline, CDR1 SGHAT and CDR2 FQNNGV. Trimming shortened V by 1 base and J by 3 bases, and 1 base separated the two germline ends. The CDR3 loop spans 12 amino acids. CDR3 coding DNA: TGTGCCAGCAGCTTAGCCAATCAGCCCCAGCATTTT. Translated, it gives CASSLANQPQHF.

Details on this clonotype: A read error may be the cause here, since a much bigger clone is one base away. The genes are TRBV5-8 and TRBJ1-1, with D hard to call. CDR1 is SGHTS, CDR2 YDEGEE, per germline. The CDR3 has 13 amino acids. The CDR3, as DNA: TGTGCCAGCAGCTTAGACAATAGGGCTGAAGCTTCCTTT. Its protein product is CASSLDNRAEASF.

The J gene is TRBJ2-1, the V gene TRBV5-1; TRBD1 agrees at 7 bases. V trimming: 2 bases; J trimming: 7 bases; junction bases outside the gene matches: 15. The CDR3 spans 17 residues. Per germline, CDR1 SGHRS and CDR2 YFSETQ. The DNA for the CDR3 is TGCGCCAGCAGCTTAGCGGAGGCCCAGGGGACAGAGAATGAGCAGTTCTTC. Translated: CASSLAEAQGTENEQFF.

Note on this clonotype: This may arise from a read error, as a much more abundant clone is one base away. This chain links TRBV4-1 with TRBJ1-2, with D possibly matching TRBD1 (5 bases). CDR3 length: 16 amino acids. Germline loops: CDR1 MGHRA, CDR2 YSYEKL. Deletions cut 4 bases from V and 4 bases from J, with 19 bases between. CDR3 sequence (DNA): TGCGCCAGCAGCCCAGCCCCTTTGGGGGGATGCTATGGCTACACCTTC. It specifies CASSPAPLGGCYGYTF.

Concerning this clonotype: This may arise from a read error, as a much more abundant clone is one base away. It is likely a read error, because the conserved phenylalanine at the end of the CDR3 is missing. V usage is TRBV11-2 and J usage is TRBJ1-2, with D uncertain. CDR1 is SGHAT, CDR2 FQNNGV, per germline. The CDR3 covers 15 residues. V lost 5 bases, J lost 3 bases, and 16 bases lay in between. The CDR3 region has the DNA TGTGCCAGCAGCCAACAGATCTCCGAATACTATGGCTACACCTCC. Translation gives CASSQQISEYYGYTS.

This clonotype was picked up many times. V and J are TRBV12-3 or TRBV12-4 and TRBJ2-7; 7 bases line up with TRBD2. The CDR3 extends over 18 amino acids. V lost 6 bases, J lost 0 bases, and 17 bases stayed unmatched. The CDR3 DNA sequence: TGTGCCAGCAGCTTCTCGGATTTAGCGGGTCTAAGCTCCTACGAGCAGTACTTC. The encoded protein is CASSFSDLAGLSSYEQYF.

The V gene is TRBV11-2, the J gene TRBJ2-5; D ambiguous. The DNA end lines up better with TRBJ2-1; the J call may be wrong. This CDR3 has 20 residues. Germline lookup yields CDR1 SGHAT and CDR2 FQNNGV. CDR3 amino acids: CASSSQIIFTRVVSRNEQFF. The CDR3 DNA follows: TGTGCCAGCAGCTCCCAAATAATTTTCACAAGGGTAGTGTCTAGGAATGAGCAGTTCTTC.

This clonotype was observed many times. The chain uses TRBV27 and TRBJ2-5; TRBD1 is a possible D gene (6 bases). This CDR3 comprises 14 residues. In germline, CDR1 is MNHEY, CDR2 SMNVEV (reference sequence). Trimming shortened V by 2 bases and J by 5 bases, and 12 bases separated the two germline ends. CDR3 region: CASSLRTEGETQYF. CDR3 coding DNA: TGTGCCAGCAGTTTACGGACAGAGGGGGAGACCCAGTACTTC.

In its sample, this clonotype was seen many times. Possible read error: a much larger clone is one base away. V usage is TRBV27 and J usage is TRBJ1-5; D unclear. The germline CDR1 and CDR2 sequences are MNHEY and SMNVEV (reference sequence). This CDR3 has 14 residues. The V end was cut by 3 bases, the J end by 2 bases, with 8 bases between. The CDR3 nucleotides read TGTGCCAGCAGTTTTTCCGGGCGCAATCAGCCCCAGCATTTT. Translation gives CASSFSGRNQPQHF.

This clonotype was counted many times. The V and J genes are TRBV7-8 and TRBJ2-5; the D gene is possibly TRBD2 (7 bases). Per germline, CDR1 SGHVS and CDR2 FQNEAQ. This CDR3 is 13 amino acids long. Trimming left V 6 bases short and J 4 bases short, with 12 bases between. The CDR3 reads CASRRRGGETQYF. The DNA of the CDR3 is TGTGCCAGCAGACGGAGGGGGGGAGAGACCCAGTACTTC.

This clonotype showed up many times. The chain recombines TRBV19 with TRBJ2-1; D is perhaps TRBD2 (6 bases). The CDR3 is made up of 15 amino acids. V gave up 2 bases and J gave up 2 bases, with 10 bases separating them. CDR1 LNHDA and CDR2 SQIVND come from the germline V gene (reference sequence). This chain's CDR3 is CASSIIAATYNEQFF. CDR3 bases: TGTGCCAGTAGTATAATAGCGGCCACCTACAATGAGCAGTTCTTC.

The chain couples TRBV28 to TRBJ2-5; 7 bases are shared with TRBD2. The germline gives CDR1 MDHEN, CDR2 SYDVKM. The CDR3 is made up of 17 amino acids. Unmatched junction bases numbered 14, after V lost 2 bases and J lost 5 bases. The CDR3 DNA is TGTGCCAGCAGTTTAACGGCGGGAGAGGGTTTTGGGGAGACCCAGTACTTC. As protein: CASSLTAGEGFGETQYF.

The rearrangement uses TRBV28 and TRBJ1-1; TRBD1 is a possible D gene (5 bases). This CDR3 is built from 15 residues. Trimming shortened V by 8 bases and J by 4 bases, and 20 bases separated the two germline ends. Germline V CDR1 and CDR2: MDHEN, SYDVKM. CDR3 sequence reads: CASREGLSGGTEAFF. CDR3 sequence (DNA): TGTGCCAGCCGAGAGGGGCTCTCGGGAGGCACTGAAGCTTTCTTT.

This clonotype has a count of ten or more. CDR3 amino acids: CASSGTGYYEQYF. The CDR3 DNA is TGCGCCAGCAGCGGGACAGGGTACTACGAGCAGTACTTC. The chain recombines TRBV5-1 with TRBJ2-7; TRBD1 matches 9 bases. Looked up from germline, CDR1 is SGHRS and CDR2 is YFSETQ. The CDR3 has 13 amino acids. V shed 4 bases, J shed 3 bases, and the junction held 2 bases outside the gene matches. Supplemented by reference TRBV5-1 and TRBJ2-7, the full variable domain reads KAGVTQTPRYLIKTRGQQVTLSCSPISGHRSVSWYQQTPGQGLQFLFEYFSETQRNKGNFPGRFSGRQFSNSRSEMNVSTLELGDSALYLCASSGTGYYEQYFGPGTRLTVT.

This clonotype occurred once. The chain combines TRBV2 with TRBJ2-7; D unresolved. There are 14 residues in the CDR3. Germline V gene lookup returns CDR1 SNHLY and CDR2 FYNNEI. Trimming stripped 7 bases from V and 2 bases from J, with 15 bases between. The CDR3 nucleotides read TGTGCCAGCATGGGTCTTACCCGGACCTACGAGCAGTACTTC. This translates into CASMGLTRTYEQYF.

This clonotype has at least ten counts. The V call is TRBV11-2, the J call TRBJ2-5, with D maybe TRBD1 (6 bases). This CDR3 has 15 amino acids. Trimming cost V 1 base and J 1 base, with 10 bases left between them. Germline lookup yields CDR1 SGHAT and CDR2 FQNNGV. CDR3 coding DNA: TGTGCCAGCAGCTTAGGGGCCAGGGGCCAAGAGACCCAGTACTTC. This gives the protein CASSLGARGQETQYF.

This clonotype was detected ten times or more. The V gene is TRBV12-3 or TRBV12-4, the J gene TRBJ1-4; D unresolved. The V and J ends lost 2 bases and 8 bases respectively, with 6 bases between them. This CDR3 comprises 12 residues. The CDR3 loop reads CASSLYLEKLFF. CDR3 DNA sequence: TGTGCCAGCAGTTTATACCTAGAAAAACTGTTTTTT.

The chain links TRBV19 to TRBJ1-1, with a weak D call TRBD1 (6 bases). Germline CDR1 reads LNHDA; CDR2 reads SQIVND (reference sequence). Trimming pared 6 bases from V and 3 bases from J, leaving 14 bases between. The CDR3 length is 14 residues. The CDR3, as DNA: TGTGCCAGTAGCTTGAGGGGGGTCCACACTGAAGCTTTCTTT. As protein: CASSLRGVHTEAFF.

The chain is built from TRBV10-3 and TRBJ1-1, with 11 bases aligning to TRBD1. With V trimmed by 6 bases and J by 1 base, 4 bases remained unmatched. The CDR3 extends over 15 amino acids. From germline, CDR1 is ENHRY and CDR2 SYGVKD. The CDR3 region has the DNA TGTGCCATCAGCGGACAGGGGGCGCGGAACACTGAAGCTTTCTTT. Encoded protein: CAISGQGARNTEAFF.

This clonotype was detected many times. The CDR3 reads CSAHNNRGHEQFF. CDR3 nucleotide sequence: TGCAGCGCCCATAATAACAGGGGCCATGAGCAGTTCTTC. This chain links TRBV29-1 with TRBJ2-1; the match to TRBD1 covers 7 bases. V lost 7 bases and J lost 8; bases outside the gene matches: 11. CDR1 is SQVTM, CDR2 ANQGSEA, per germline. This CDR3 spans 13 amino acids.

This clonotype was picked up many times. V usage is TRBV6-1 and J usage is TRBJ1-2, with 8 bases identical to TRBD1. With 6 bases clipped from V and 4 bases from J, the junction kept 7 bases outside the gene matches. The CDR3 consists of 14 residues. The germline V gene encodes CDR1 MNHNS and CDR2 SASEGT. The CDR3, as DNA: TGTGCCAGCAGCATCGGACAGGGCGGCTATGGCTACACCTTC. This sequence encodes CASSIGQGGYGYTF.

Many counts were recorded for this clonotype. The J gene is TRBJ1-4, the V gene TRBV7-6; D not certain. The CDR3 runs 14 residues. The germline V gene encodes CDR1 SGHVS and CDR2 FNYEAQ. V lost 5 bases to trimming and J lost 5 bases, with 12 bases between them. CDR3 residues: CASSPQPLNEKLFF. CDR3 coding DNA: TGTGCCAGCAGCCCCCAACCGCTGAATGAAAAACTGTTTTTT.

The table lists this clonotype with many counts. The V call is TRBV12-3 or TRBV12-4, the J call TRBJ1-4; 12 bases align to TRBD1. The V gene end was trimmed by 5 bases and the J gene end by 7 bases; junction bases not matched to a gene: 2. The CDR3 totals 14 residues. The CDR3 loop reads CASSLGQGAEKLFF. CDR3 coding DNA: TGTGCCAGCAGTCTGGGACAGGGGGCTGAAAAACTGTTTTTT.

This clonotype was picked up many times. The rearrangement links TRBV18 to TRBJ1-1; D is ambiguous. V lost 0 bases to trimming and J lost 6 bases, with 11 bases between them. The CDR3 length is 14 residues. Germline CDR1 reads KGHSH; CDR2 reads LQKENI. This chain's CDR3 is CASSPPQAAPEAFF. The CDR3 DNA is TGTGCCAGCTCACCACCGCAGGCGGCGCCTGAAGCTTTCTTT.

The gene calls are TRBV28 and TRBJ1-5, with a possible D match to TRBD1 (5 bases). The V end lost 2 bases, the J end lost 0 bases, and 8 bases lay between the germline ends. Looked up from germline, CDR1 is MDHEN and CDR2 is SYDVKM. CDR3 length equals 15 residues. The CDR3 DNA reads as TGTGCCAGCAGTTTAGACAGATATAGCAATCAGCCCCAGCATTTT. Its protein is CASSLDRYSNQPQHF.

Concerning this clonotype: A read error may explain this, as a much larger clone is one base away. The chain has TRBV5-1 and TRBJ2-3; 7 positions match TRBD1. CDR1 is SGHRS and CDR2 is YFSETQ in the germline V gene. This CDR3 has 16 residues. The CDR3 DNA reads TGCGCCAGCAGCGGAACAGGGGAAGGGAGCACAGATACGCGGTATTTT. Translated, it gives CASSGTGEGSTDTRYF.